At least ten counts were recorded for the clone carrying this T cell receptor (beta chain). Its specificity is not known. The data were obtained in a study of identical twins. Trimming cost V 0 bases and J 5 bases; bases outside gene matches: 3. The CDR3 contains 16 residues. Germline V lookup: CDR1 KGHDR, CDR2 SFDVKD. With no exceptions, donors were healthy Caucasians. TCRdb redid the calling of the 5' RACE reads with MiXCR, one entry per CDR3 protein. The sample records around 1.7 million distinct CDR3 sequences, about 30% being singletons. Study findings and constraints: In cord blood, abundant beta clonotypes had fewer insertions; memory showed no trend. Researchers caution that invariant MAIT and iNKT cells could partly confound zero-insertion analyses.

The receptor was isolated from a newborn girl in good health. The sample consisted of cord blood. The chain combines TRBV24-1 with TRBJ2-1, with TRBD2 identical over 10 bases. CDR3 residues: CATSDLGLAGDNEQFF. The DNA for the CDR3 is TGTGCCACCAGTGATTTGGGTCTAGCGGGGGACAATGAGCAGTTCTTC.